These T cell receptor beta chains were read from a single sample in a study of shared clonotypes between healthy human individuals. This table comes from immunoSEQ multiplex PCR, and its TCRdb copy is limited to in-frame clones, with some not included. The sample contains over a million clones, 75% to 80% of which appear only once. Sequencing used memory CD4+ T cells from PBMCs. The receptors come from a man between 18 and 35 years old in good health. Some clones in this sample may be carry-over from other donors' samples. Each CDR3 is given with its conserved first and last residue. The order of the fields is clone size, J gene, V gene, D gene, CDR3 protein, CDR3 DNA. A D gene is named only where the DNA matches it firmly. Clone size, where shown, is once, few, many, or a class for clones that have expanded.

NA,TRBJ2-1,TRBV6-5,NA,CASRRGNEQFF,TGTGCCAGCAGACGGGGTAATGAGCAGTTCTTC
NA,TRBJ1-2,TRBV5-1,NA,CASSLIGPTGGGYTF,TGCGCCAGCAGCCTCATTGGCCCGACGGGAGGCGGCTACACCTTC
NA,TRBJ2-5,TRBV28,TRBD1,CASSSTGEETQYF,TGTGCCAGCAGCTCTACAGGGGAAGAGACCCAGTACTTC
NA,TRBJ2-7,TRBV27,NA,CASSLNVRAGRRYEQYF,TGTGCCAGCAGTTTAAACGTCCGAGCCGGGAGAAGGTACGAGCAGTACTTC
few,TRBJ2-7,TRBV27,NA,CASSFGSGYEQYF,TGTGCCAGCAGTTTCGGCTCGGGCTACGAGCAGTACTTC
many,TRBJ1-5,TRBV27,NA,CASSLRDGNQPQHF,TGTGCCAGCAGTCTCCGGGACGGCAATCAGCCCCAGCATTTT
many,TRBJ2-5,TRBV7-9,NA,CASRLRGPEETQYF,TGTGCCAGCCGCTTACGGGGACCCGAAGAGACCCAGTACTTC
NA,TRBJ2-5,TRBV18,NA,CASSPPHRAQETQYF,TGTGCCAGCTCACCTCCTCACAGGGCCCAAGAGACCCAGTACTTC
NA,TRBJ2-3,TRBV18,TRBD1,CASSLSPGQGGDTQYF,TGTGCCAGCTCACTCTCTCCGGGACAGGGGGGAGATACGCAGTATTTT
many,TRBJ1-1,TRBV5-1,TRBD1,CASSYNRGDTEAFF,TGCGCCAGCAGCTATAACAGGGGCGACACTGAAGCTTTCTTT
NA,TRBJ1-6,TRBV5-1,NA,CASSLDQGWNSPLHF,TGCGCCAGCAGCTTGGACCAGGGATGGAATTCACCCCTCCACTTT
NA,TRBJ2-1,TRBV30,NA,CAWSLRLEYNEQFF,TGTGCCTGGAGTTTGAGGCTAGAATACAATGAGCAGTTCTTC
few,TRBJ1-2,TRBV19,NA,CASSINRNNYGYTF,TGTGCCAGTAGTATAAACCGGAACAACTATGGCTACACCTTC
once,TRBJ2-5,TRBV18,NA,CASSPSGRETQYF,TGTGCCAGCTCACCGAGCGGCCGAGAGACCCAGTACTTC
NA,TRBJ2-2,TRBV7-9,TRBD2,CASNGLAGGSGELFF,TGTGCCAGCAACGGACTAGCGGGAGGTTCGGGGGAGCTGTTTTTT
few,TRBJ2-5,TRBV30,NA,CASTTSGTGRETQYF,TGTGCCTCTACCACCTCAGGGACGGGGCGAGAGACCCAGTACTTC
NA,TRBJ1-2,TRBV6-1,TRBD1,CASRQGAHYGYTF,TGTGCCAGCAGACAGGGGGCACACTATGGCTACACCTTC
few,TRBJ2-7,TRBV9,TRBD2,CASSPPANSGRSYEQYF,TGTGCCAGCAGCCCCCCGGCTAATAGCGGGAGATCCTACGAGCAGTACTTC
once,TRBJ1-6,TRBV7-9,NA,CASSTGTGNSPLHF,TGTGCCAGCAGCACTGGGACCGGTAATTCACCCCTCCACTTT
once,TRBJ2-4,TRBV4-3,NA,CASTLRPDFGTKNIQYF,TGCGCCAGCACCCTTCGCCCCGACTTCGGAACCAAAAACATTCAGTACTTC
NA,TRBJ2-7,TRBV27,NA,CASSLSAYPIYEQYF,TGTGCCAGCAGTTTATCGGCGTACCCGATCTACGAGCAGTACTTC
NA,TRBJ2-7,TRBV7-9,TRBD1,CASSFGRGQNEQYF,TGTGCCAGCAGCTTTGGCAGGGGGCAAAACGAGCAGTACTTC
NA,TRBJ1-5,TRBV19,TRBD1,CASTRQGVGNQPQHF,TGTGCCAGTACCAGACAGGGGGTCGGCAATCAGCCCCAGCATTTT
NA,TRBJ1-5,TRBV2,NA,CASNLDSNQPQHF,TGTGCCAGCAATCTGGACAGCAATCAGCCCCAGCATTTT
NA,TRBJ1-2,TRBV7-2,TRBD1,CASSFPRTGDYGYTF,TGTGCCAGCAGCTTCCCCCGGACAGGGGATTATGGCTACACCTTC
NA,TRBJ2-1,TRBV7-3,NA,CASSLRRDSTNEQFF,TGTGCCAGCAGCCTACGAAGGGACTCGACAAATGAGCAGTTCTTC
NA,TRBJ2-1,TRBV9,NA,CASSTQGGLSYNEQFF,TGTGCCAGCAGCACACAGGGGGGGCTTAGCTACAATGAGCAGTTCTTC
NA,TRBJ2-7,TRBV11-2,NA,CASSLYLQGNEQYF,TGTGCCAGCAGCTTATACCTACAGGGTAACGAGCAGTACTTC
few,TRBJ2-3,TRBV7-9,TRBD1,CASNLRGQANKNTQYF,TGTGCCAGCAACCTACGGGGACAGGCGAATAAGAATACGCAGTATTTT
NA,TRBJ2-7,TRBV28,TRBD2,CASTQRGPGGYEQYF,TGTGCCAGCACCCAAAGGGGACCGGGGGGGTACGAGCAGTACTTC
NA,TRBJ2-7,TRBV18,NA,CASSSEPGSYEQYF,TGTGCCAGCTCATCGGAACCCGGATCCTACGAGCAGTACTTC
NA,TRBJ2-7,TRBV11-2,NA,CASSSDRYEQYF,TGTGCCAGCAGCTCTGACAGGTACGAGCAGTACTTC
NA,TRBJ2-7,TRBV7-2,TRBD2,CASTLAGVGEQYF,TGTGCCAGCACTCTAGCGGGAGTTGGCGAGCAGTACTTC
NA,TRBJ1-1,TRBV7-3,NA,CASSLIPKNTEAFF,TGTGCCAGCAGCTTAATTCCAAAGAACACTGAAGCTTTCTTT